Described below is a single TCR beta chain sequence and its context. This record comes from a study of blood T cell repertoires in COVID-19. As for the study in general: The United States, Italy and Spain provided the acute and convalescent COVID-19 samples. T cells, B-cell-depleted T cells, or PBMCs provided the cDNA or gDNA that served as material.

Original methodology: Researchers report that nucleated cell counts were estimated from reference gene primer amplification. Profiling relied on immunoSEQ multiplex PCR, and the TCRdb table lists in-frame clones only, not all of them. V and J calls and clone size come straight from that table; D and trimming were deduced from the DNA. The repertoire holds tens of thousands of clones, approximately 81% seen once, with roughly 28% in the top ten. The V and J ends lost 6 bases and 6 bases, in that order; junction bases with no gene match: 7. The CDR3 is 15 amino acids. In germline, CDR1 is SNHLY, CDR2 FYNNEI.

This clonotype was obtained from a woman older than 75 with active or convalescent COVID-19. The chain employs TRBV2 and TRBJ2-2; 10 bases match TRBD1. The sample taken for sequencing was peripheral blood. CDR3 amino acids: CASSPGQGTPGELFF. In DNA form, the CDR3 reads TGTGCCAGCAGCCCGGGACAGGGGACCCCCGGGGAGCTGTTTTTT.